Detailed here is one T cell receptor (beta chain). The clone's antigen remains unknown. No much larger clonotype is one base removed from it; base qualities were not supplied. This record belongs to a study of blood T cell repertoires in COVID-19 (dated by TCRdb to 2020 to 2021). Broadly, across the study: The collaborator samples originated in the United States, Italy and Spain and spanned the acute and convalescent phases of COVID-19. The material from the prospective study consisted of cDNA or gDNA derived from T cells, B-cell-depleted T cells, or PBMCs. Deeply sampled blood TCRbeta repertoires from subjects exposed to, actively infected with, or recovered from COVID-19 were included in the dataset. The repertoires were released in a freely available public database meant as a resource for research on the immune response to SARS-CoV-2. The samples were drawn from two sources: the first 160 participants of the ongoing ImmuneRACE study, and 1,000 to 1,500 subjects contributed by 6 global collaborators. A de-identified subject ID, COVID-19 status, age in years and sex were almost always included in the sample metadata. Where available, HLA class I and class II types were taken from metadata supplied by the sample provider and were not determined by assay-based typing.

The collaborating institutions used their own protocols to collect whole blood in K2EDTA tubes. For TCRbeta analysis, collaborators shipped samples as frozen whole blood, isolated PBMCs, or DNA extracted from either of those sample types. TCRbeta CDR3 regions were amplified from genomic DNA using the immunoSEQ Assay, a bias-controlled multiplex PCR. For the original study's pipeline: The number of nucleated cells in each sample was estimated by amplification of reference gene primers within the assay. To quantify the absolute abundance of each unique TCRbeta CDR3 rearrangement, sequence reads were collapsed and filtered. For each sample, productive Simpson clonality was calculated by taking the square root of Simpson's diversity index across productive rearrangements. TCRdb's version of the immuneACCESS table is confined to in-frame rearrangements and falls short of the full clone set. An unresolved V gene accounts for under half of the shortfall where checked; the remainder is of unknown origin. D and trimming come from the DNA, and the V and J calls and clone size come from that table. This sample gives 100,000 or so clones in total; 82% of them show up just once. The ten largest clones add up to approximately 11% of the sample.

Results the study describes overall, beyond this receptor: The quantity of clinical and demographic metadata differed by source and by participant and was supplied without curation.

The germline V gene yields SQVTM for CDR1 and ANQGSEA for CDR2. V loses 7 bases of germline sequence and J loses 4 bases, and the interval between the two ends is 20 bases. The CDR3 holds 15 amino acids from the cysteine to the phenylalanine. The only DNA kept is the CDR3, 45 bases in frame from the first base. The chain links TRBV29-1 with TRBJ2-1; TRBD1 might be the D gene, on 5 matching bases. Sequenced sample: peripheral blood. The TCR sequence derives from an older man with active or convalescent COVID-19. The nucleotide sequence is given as TGCAGCGGGAATAGGGGCAGCCTTTCATACAATGAGCAGTTCTTC. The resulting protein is CSGNRGSLSYNEQFF.